Given below is one T cell receptor (beta chain) in context. The CDR3 is 15 residues long. In germline, CDR1 is MGHRA, CDR2 YSYEKL. The V and J ends lost 0 bases and 3 bases, in that order; junction bases with no gene match: 2. Those who participated ranged in age from roughly 18 to 90 years and resided in around 22 US areas. What the recovered Cohort 3 donors had was two negative PCRs, clearance, or symptom resolution. This specimen comes from a study of blood T cell repertoires in COVID-19. Study at large: The United States, Italy and Spain provided the acute and convalescent COVID-19 samples.

Using immunoSEQ multiplex PCR, the repertoire was profiled, and TCRdb retains in-frame clones only, with some absent. Here the sample spans 330,000 or so clones, roughly 87% being singletons. The chain has TRBV4-1 and TRBJ1-2, with 9 bases matching TRBD1. The material sequenced was PBMCs or T cells enriched from blood (not recorded which). This clonotype was sampled from a young woman who had recovered from COVID-19. CDR3 DNA sequence: TGCGCCAGCAGCCAAGAGGGACAGGGCTACTATGGCTACACCTTC. It translates to CASSQEGQGYYGYTF.